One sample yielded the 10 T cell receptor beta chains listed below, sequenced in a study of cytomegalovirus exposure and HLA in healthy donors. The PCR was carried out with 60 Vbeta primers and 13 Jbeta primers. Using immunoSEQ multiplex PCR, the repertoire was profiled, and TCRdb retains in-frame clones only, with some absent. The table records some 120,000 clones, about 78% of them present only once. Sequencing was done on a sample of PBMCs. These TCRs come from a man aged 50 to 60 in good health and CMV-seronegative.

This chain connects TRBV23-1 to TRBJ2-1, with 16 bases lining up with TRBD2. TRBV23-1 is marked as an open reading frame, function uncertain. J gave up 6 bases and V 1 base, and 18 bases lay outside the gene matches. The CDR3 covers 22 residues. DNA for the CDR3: TGCGCCAGCAGTCAATTCTATGTCGTTGGGACTAGCGGGAGGGCCAAAGTCAATGAGCAGTTCTTC. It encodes CASSQFYVVGTSGRAKVNEQFF.

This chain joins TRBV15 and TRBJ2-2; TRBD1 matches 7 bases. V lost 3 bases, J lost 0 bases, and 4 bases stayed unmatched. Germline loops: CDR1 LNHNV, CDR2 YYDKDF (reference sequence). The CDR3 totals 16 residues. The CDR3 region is CATSSPGTANTGELFF. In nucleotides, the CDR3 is TGTGCCACCAGCAGCCCCGGGACAGCGAACACCGGGGAGCTGTTTTTT.

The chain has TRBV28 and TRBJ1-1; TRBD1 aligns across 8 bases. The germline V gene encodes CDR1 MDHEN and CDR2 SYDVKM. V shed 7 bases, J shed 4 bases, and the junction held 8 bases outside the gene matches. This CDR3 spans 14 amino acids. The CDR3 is CASTSGQGPTEAFF. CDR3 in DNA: TGTGCCAGCACTTCTGGACAGGGCCCCACTGAAGCTTTCTTT.

The chain's CDR3 is CASSLGDPRTYGYTF. CDR3 sequence (DNA): TGTGCCAGCAGCCTGGGTGACCCGCGGACATATGGCTACACCTTC. The chain employs TRBV5-4 and TRBJ1-2; D is possibly TRBD1 (5 bases). The germline CDR1 and CDR2 sequences are SGHNT and YYREEE (reference sequence). The CDR3 totals 15 residues. The V and J ends lost 4 bases and 5 bases respectively, with 18 bases between them.

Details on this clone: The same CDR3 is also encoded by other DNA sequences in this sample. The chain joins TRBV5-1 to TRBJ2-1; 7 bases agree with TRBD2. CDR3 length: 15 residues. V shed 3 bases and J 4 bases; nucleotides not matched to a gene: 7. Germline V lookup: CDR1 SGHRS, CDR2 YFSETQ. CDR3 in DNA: TGCGCCAGCAGCTCCCAGGCGGGAGTGTACAATGAGCAGTTCTTC. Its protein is CASSSQAGVYNEQFF.

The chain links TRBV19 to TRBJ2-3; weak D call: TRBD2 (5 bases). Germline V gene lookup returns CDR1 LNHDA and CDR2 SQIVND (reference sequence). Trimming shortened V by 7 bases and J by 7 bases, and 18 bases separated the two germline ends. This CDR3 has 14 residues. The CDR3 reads CASTASGSWNTQYF. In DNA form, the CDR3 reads TGTGCCAGTACCGCTAGTGGGAGTTGGAATACGCAGTATTTT. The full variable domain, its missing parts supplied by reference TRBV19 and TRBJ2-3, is DGGITQSPKYLFRKEGQNVTLSCEQNLNHDAMYWYRQDPGQGLRLIYYSQIVNDFQKGDIAEGYSVSREKKESFPLTVTSAQKNPTAFYLCASTASGSWNTQYFGPGTRLTVL.

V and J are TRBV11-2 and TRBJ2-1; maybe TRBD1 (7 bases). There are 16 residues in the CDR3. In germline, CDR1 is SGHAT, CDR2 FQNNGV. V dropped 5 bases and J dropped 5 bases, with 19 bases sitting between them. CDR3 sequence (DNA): TGTGCCAGCAGCAGGATTGGACGGAGGGGGCACAATGAGCAGTTCTTC. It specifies CASSRIGRRGHNEQFF.

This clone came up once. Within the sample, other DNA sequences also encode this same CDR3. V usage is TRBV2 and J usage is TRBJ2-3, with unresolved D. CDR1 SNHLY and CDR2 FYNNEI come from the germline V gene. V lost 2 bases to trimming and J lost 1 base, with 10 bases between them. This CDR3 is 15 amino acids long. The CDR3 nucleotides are TGTGCCAGCAGTGAATTGGCAGGTGGCACAGATACGCAGTATTTT. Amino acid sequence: CASSELAGGTDTQYF.

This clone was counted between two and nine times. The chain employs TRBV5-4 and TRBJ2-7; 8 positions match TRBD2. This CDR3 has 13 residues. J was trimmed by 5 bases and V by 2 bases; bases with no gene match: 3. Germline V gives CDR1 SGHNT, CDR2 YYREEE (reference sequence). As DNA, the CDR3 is TGTGCCAGCAGCTTAGCGGGAGCCCACGAGCAGTACTTC. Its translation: CASSLAGAHEQYF. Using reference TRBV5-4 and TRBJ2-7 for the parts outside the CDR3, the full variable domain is ETGVTQSPTHLIKTRGQQVTLRCSSQSGHNTVSWYQQALGQGPQFIFQYYREEENGRGNFPPRFSGLQFPNYSSELNVNALELDDSALYLCASSLAGAHEQYFGPGTRLTVT.

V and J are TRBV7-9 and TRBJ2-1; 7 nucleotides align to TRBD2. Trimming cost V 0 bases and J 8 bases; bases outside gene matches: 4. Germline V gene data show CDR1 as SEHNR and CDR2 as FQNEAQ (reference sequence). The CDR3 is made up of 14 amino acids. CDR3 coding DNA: TGTGCCAGCAGCTTAGCGGGAGGGTATGATGAGCAGTTCTTC. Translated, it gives CASSLAGGYDEQFF. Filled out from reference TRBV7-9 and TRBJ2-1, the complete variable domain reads DTGVSQNPRHKITKRGQNVTFRCDPISEHNRLYWYRQTLGQGPEFLTYFQNEAQLEKSRLLSDRFSAERPKGSFSTLEIQRTEQGDSAMYLCASSLAGGYDEQFFGPGTRLTVL.